This T cell receptor beta chain is from a study of CD8 T cells in Susac syndrome. The CDR3 spans 14 residues. V was clipped by 6 bases and J by 8 bases; unmatched bases: 10. CDR1 is DFQATT, CDR2 SNEGSKA, per germline (reference sequence). RNA was extracted with the RNeasy kit, and a quantity of 0.5 to 1 ug was reverse transcribed using random hexamers. MiXCR was run by TCRdb on the immunoSEQ multiplex PCR reads, yielding one entry per CDR3 protein. The table records 110,000 or so distinct CDR3 sequences, 85% to 95% of them present only once. The receptor comes from a human donor with multiple sclerosis. This chain links TRBV20-1 with TRBJ1-2, with TRBD1 identical over 12 bases. Sequencing was carried out using CD4+ T cells from PBMCs. The CDR3 is CSALGQGASRGYTF. The DNA of the CDR3 is TGCAGTGCGCTGGGACAGGGGGCGTCGAGGGGCTACACCTTC.